This TCR beta chain was documented in a study of T-cell reconstitution after alpha-beta-depleted transplantation in children. This CDR3 comprises 14 residues. Germline trimming cut 6 bases from V and 5 bases from J; bases unmatched to any gene: 6. Germline assignment: CDR1 MDHEN and CDR2 SYDVKM. This clonotype appeared a few times. Its cognate antigen is unknown. Preparation of the TCRbeta library was carried out with unique molecular identifiers. TCRdb re-called the PCR reads with MiXCR, one entry per CDR3 protein. Of around 270,000 distinct CDR3 sequences detected, almost 8% appear once; the ten largest clones hold approximately 9.1%. Findings and caveats of the study: TCRbeta diversity was high at day 60 in some patients (a result of surviving recipient T cells and thymic progenitors). Approximately two months post-transplant, alpha-beta T cells reportedly originated from several hundred expanded graft clones. When one year had passed after transplant, most T-cell counts and diversity came from newly produced T cells.

Sequencing was performed on peripheral blood, taken 360 days after TCRalphabeta/CD19-depleted stem cell transplant. The rearrangement uses TRBV28 and TRBJ2-3; 9 nucleotides line up with TRBD2. This receptor was obtained from a female patient aged 2 to 10 who had a stem cell transplant for Fanconi anemia, so the T cells may come from the graft donor. The CDR3 loop is CASSRGGAEDTQYF. The CDR3 DNA is TGTGCCAGCAGCCGCGGGGGGGCGGAAGATACGCAGTATTTT.